This T cell receptor beta chain was obtained from a study of long-term antiretroviral therapy in people with HIV. Across the study: The 2015 recommendation for immediate ART came about a decade after the earliest samples.

General observations from the study: In samples taken after ART, diversity increased but remained below transplant donor control levels. Before ART, certain clones expanded, and these dominated the repertoire at all time points.

Survey-level resolution applied to immunoSEQ assay v3.0. Profiling relied on immunoSEQ multiplex PCR, and the TCRdb table lists in-frame clones only, not all of them. The sample shows around 21,000 clones, 81% of them seen only once. This clone counts as medium-sized (0.01 to 0.1%). The antigen remains undetermined. Trimming cost V 7 bases and J 4 bases, with 11 bases left between them. CDR1 and CDR2 from the germline V gene are LNHDA and SQIVND (reference sequence). The CDR3 spans 13 residues. This receptor was taken from a man aged 35 to 55 with HIV. The material was unsorted PBMCs, obtained 0.1 years before starting antiretroviral therapy. V and J are TRBV19 and TRBJ1-5; D gene unclear. CDR3: CASTISGNQPQHF. CDR3 nucleotides: TGTGCCAGTACCATATCCGGGAATCAGCCCCAGCATTTT.